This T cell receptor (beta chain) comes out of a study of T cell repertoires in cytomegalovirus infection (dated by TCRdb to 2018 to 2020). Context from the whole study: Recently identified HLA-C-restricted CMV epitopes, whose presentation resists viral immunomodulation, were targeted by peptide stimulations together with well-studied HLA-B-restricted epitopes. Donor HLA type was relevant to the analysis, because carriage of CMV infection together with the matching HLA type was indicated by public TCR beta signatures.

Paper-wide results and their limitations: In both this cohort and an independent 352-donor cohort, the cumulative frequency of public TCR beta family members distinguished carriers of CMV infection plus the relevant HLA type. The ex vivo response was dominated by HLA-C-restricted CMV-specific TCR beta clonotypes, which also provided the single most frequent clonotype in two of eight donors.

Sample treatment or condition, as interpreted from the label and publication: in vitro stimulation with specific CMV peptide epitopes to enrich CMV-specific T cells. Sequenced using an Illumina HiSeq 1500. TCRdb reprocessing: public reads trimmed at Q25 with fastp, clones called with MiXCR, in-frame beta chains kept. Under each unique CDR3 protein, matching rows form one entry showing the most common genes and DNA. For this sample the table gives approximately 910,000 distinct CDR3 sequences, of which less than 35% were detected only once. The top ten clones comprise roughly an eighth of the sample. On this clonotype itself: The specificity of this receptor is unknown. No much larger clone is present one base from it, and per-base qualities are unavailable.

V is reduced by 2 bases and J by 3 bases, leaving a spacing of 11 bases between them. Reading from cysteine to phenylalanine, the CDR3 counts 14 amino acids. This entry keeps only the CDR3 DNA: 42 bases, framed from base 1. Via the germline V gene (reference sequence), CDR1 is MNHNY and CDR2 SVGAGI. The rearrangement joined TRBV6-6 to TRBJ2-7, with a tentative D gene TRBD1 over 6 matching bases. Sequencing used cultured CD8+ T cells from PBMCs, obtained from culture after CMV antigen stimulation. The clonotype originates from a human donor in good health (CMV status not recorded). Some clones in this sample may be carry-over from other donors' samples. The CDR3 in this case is CASSYLGQRYEQYF. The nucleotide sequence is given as TGTGCCAGCAGTTACCTCGGACAGCGCTACGAGCAGTACTTC.